A single TCR beta chain is shown here with its context. This table comes from immunoSEQ multiplex PCR, and its TCRdb copy is limited to in-frame clones, with some not included. The table lists roughly 80,000 clones, approximately 91% of them singletons. Germline V gene sequence: CDR1 SGHVS, CDR2 FQNEAQ. Trimming left V 5 bases short and J 0 bases short, with 14 bases between. This CDR3 has 16 amino acids. These data are taken from a study of control samples from healthy donors and cancer patients. Sample: blood. This rearrangement joins TRBV7-8 to TRBJ1-5; D is ambiguous. The sequence derives from a woman aged 45-65 years in good health. In DNA form, the CDR3 reads TGTGCCAGCAGCCAAGGCAGGCGGTATAGCAATCAGCCCCAGCATTTT. Translated, it gives CASSQGRRYSNQPQHF.